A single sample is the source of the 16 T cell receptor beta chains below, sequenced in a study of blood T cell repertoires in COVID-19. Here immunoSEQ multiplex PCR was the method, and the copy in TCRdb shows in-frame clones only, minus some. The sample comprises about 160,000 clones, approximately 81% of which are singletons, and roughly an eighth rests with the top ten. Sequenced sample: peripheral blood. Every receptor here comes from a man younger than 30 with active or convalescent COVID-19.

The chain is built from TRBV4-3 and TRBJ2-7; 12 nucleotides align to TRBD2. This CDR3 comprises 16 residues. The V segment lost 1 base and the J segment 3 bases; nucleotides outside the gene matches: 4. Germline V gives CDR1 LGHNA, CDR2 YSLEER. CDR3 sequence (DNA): TGCGCCAGCAGCCAAGTTTTACTAGCGGGAGGCTACGAGCAGTACTTC. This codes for CASSQVLLAGGYEQYF.

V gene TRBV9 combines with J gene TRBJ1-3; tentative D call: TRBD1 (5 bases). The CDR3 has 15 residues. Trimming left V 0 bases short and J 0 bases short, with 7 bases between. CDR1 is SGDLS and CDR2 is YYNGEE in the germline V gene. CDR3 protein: CASSVGRGSGNTIYF. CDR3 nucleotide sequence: TGTGCCAGCAGCGTAGGGAGGGGCTCTGGAAACACCATATATTTT.

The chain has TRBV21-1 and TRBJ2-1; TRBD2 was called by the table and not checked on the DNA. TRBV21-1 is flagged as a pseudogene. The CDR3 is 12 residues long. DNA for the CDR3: TGTGCCAGCCCCCGAGACTACAATGAGCAGTTCTTC. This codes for CASPRDYNEQFF.

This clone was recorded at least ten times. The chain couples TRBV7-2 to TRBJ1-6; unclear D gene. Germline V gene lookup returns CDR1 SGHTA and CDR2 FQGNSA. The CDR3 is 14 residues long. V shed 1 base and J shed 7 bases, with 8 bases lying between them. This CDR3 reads CASSLGERNSPLHF. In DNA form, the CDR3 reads TGTGCCAGCAGCTTAGGAGAACGCAATTCACCCCTCCACTTT.

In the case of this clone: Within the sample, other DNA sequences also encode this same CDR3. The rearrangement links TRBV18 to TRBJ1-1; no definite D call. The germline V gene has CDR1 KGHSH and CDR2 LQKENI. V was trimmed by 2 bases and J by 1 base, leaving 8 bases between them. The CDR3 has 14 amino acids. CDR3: CASSPIPRNTEAFF. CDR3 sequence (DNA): TGTGCCAGCTCACCAATTCCGAGGAACACTGAAGCTTTCTTT.

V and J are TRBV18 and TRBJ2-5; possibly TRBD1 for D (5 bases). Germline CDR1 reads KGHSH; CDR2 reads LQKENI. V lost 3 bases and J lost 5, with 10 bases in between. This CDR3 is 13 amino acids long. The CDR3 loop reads CASSPGRGETQYF. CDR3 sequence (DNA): TGTGCCAGCTCACCGGGGCGTGGCGAGACCCAGTACTTC.

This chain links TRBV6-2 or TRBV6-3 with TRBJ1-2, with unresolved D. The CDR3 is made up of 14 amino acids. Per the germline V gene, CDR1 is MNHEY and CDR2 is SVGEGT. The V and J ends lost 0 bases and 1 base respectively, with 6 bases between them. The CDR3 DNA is TGTGCCAGCAGTTACTCGCCGGGTAACTATGGCTACACCTTC. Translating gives CASSYSPGNYGYTF.

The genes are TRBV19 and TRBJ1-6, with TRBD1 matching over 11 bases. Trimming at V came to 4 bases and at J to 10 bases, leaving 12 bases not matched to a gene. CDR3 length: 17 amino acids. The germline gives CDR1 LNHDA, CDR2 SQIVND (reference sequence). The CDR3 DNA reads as TGTGCCAGTAGTACCCGGACAGGGGGCGCGAGGGGGTCACCCCTCCACTTT. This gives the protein CASSTRTGGARGSPLHF.

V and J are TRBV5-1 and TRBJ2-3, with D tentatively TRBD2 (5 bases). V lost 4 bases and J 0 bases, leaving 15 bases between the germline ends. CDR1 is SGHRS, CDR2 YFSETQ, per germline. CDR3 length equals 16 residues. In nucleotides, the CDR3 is TGCGCCAGCAGCCCCCGTGGTAGCGCTAGCACAGATACGCAGTATTTT. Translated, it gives CASSPRGSASTDTQYF.

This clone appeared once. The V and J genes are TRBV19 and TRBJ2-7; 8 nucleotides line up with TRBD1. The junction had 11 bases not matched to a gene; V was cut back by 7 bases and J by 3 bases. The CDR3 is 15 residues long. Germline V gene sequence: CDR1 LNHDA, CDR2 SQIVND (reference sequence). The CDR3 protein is CASTPTSGTGYEQYF. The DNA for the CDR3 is TGTGCCAGTACCCCGACCTCCGGGACAGGCTACGAGCAGTACTTC.

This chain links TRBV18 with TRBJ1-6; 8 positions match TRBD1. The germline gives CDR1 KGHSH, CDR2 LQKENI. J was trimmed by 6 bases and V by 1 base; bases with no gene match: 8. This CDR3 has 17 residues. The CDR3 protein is CASSPLGSGQVNSPLHF. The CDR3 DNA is TGTGCCAGCTCACCACTGGGTTCGGGACAGGTTAATTCACCCCTCCACTTT.

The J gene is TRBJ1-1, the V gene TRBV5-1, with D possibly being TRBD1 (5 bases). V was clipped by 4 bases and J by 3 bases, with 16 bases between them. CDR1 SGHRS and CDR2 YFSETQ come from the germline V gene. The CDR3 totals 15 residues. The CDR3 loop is CASSLQGWGDTEAFF. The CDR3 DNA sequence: TGCGCCAGCAGCCTCCAAGGATGGGGGGACACTGAAGCTTTCTTT.

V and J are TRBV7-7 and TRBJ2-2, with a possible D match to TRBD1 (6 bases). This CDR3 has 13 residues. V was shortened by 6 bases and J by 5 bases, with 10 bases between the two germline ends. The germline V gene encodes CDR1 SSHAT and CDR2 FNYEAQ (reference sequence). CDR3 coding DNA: TGTGCCAGCAGTTGGGACAAAACCGGGGAGCTGTTTTTT. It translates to CASSWDKTGELFF.

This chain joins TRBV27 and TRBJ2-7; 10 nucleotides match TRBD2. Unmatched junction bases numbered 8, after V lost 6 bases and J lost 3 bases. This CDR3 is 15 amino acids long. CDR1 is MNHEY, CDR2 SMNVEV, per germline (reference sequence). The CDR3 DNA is TGTGCCAGCAGACTCCTCAGCGGGAGGGACTACGAGCAGTACTTC. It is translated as CASRLLSGRDYEQYF.

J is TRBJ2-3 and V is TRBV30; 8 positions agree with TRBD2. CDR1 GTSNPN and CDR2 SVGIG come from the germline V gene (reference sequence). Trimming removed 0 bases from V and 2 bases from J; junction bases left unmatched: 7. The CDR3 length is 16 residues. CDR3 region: CAWSVRSGRFTDTQYF. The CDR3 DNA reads TGTGCCTGGAGTGTACGGAGCGGGAGATTCACAGATACGCAGTATTTT.

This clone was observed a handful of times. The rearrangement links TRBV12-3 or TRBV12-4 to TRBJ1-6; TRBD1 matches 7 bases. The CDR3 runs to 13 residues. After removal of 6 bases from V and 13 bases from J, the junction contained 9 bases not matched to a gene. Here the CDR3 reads CASSPDRVYPLHF. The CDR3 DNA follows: TGTGCCAGCAGCCCTGACAGGGTTTATCCCCTCCACTTT.